This T cell receptor (beta chain) was obtained from a study of CD8 T cells in Susac syndrome. The T cells that were sequenced for TCR beta were CD8+ and CD4+ cells from blood. The multiple sclerosis controls were treatment-naive patients, and their relapsing-remitting disease was stable or active. TEMRA cells were FACS-enriched and CD8+ and CD4+ T cells negatively isolated. An input of about 0.5 to 1 ug of RNA was subjected to reverse transcription using random hexamers. Across 54 Vbeta and 13 Jbeta, immunoSEQ multiplex PCR amplified TCR beta CDR3. Using its own MiXCR run on the immunoSEQ multiplex PCR reads, TCRdb lists one record per CDR3 protein. The sample records fewer than 300,000 distinct CDR3 sequences, about 85% being singletons. Deletions cut 10 bases from V and 2 bases from J, with 12 bases between. This CDR3 region has 13 residues. CDR1 is LNHDA, CDR2 SQIVND, per germline (reference sequence).

The sequenced sample was CD8+ T cells from PBMCs. The chain recombines TRBV19 with TRBJ1-5; D not resolved. This sequence was found in a human donor with multiple sclerosis. The CDR3 protein is CATLTVGNQPQHF. CDR3 nucleotide sequence: TGTGCCACCCTTACAGTTGGCAATCAGCCCCAGCATTTT. The whole variable domain, filled in from reference TRBV19 and TRBJ1-5, reads DGGITQSPKYLFRKEGQNVTLSCEQNLNHDAMYWYRQDPGQGLRLIYYSQIVNDFQKGDIAEGYSVSREKKESFPLTVTSAQKNPTAFYLCATLTVGNQPQHFGDGTRLSIL.